The 20 T cell receptor beta chains listed next were all sequenced from one sample in a study of cytomegalovirus exposure and HLA in healthy donors. Use of 60 Vbeta and 13 Jbeta primers characterized the PCR. Only in-frame clones appear in the TCRdb table, and some are missing; sequencing was by immunoSEQ multiplex PCR. There are approximately 140,000 clones in the sample; just under 85% occur only once, and about 2.9% lies in the top ten. Sequencing was done on a sample of PBMCs. The receptors originated from a boy aged 2 to 9 in good health and CMV-seronegative.

V usage is TRBV27 and J usage is TRBJ1-2; TRBD1 might be the D (5 bases). The CDR3 loop spans 13 amino acids. Germline CDR1 reads MNHEY; CDR2 reads SMNVEV (reference sequence). Trimming left V 2 bases short and J 8 bases short, with 12 bases between. Here the CDR3 DNA reads TGTGCCAGCAGTTTACAGGGAGGAGGGGGCTACACCTTC. It encodes CASSLQGGGGYTF.

V and J are TRBV5-6 and TRBJ2-1, with 8 bases identical to TRBD2. Germline V gene sequence: CDR1 SGHDT, CDR2 YYEEEE. The CDR3 is 13 amino acids. V gave up 10 bases and J gave up 7 bases; unmatched junction bases: 10. This chain's CDR3 is CAGGSGRGNEQFF. Here the CDR3 DNA reads TGTGCCGGGGGGAGCGGGAGAGGGAATGAGCAGTTCTTC.

This chain links TRBV19 with TRBJ2-2, with TRBD1 matching 8 bases. V shed 1 base, J shed 12 bases, and the junction held 4 bases outside the gene matches. The CDR3 runs to 13 residues. Germline V gene lookup returns CDR1 LNHDA and CDR2 SQIVND (reference sequence). The chain's CDR3 is CASSIVDRGQLFF. CDR3 sequence (DNA): TGTGCCAGTAGTATAGTCGACAGGGGCCAGCTGTTTTTT.

In this sample, this clone turned up a few times. The V gene is TRBV6-6, the J gene TRBJ1-2; a weak D match, TRBD1 (6 bases). The CDR3 has 13 amino acids. Trimming took off 5 bases at V and 4 bases at J, with 11 bases between the two ends. Germline V gene data show CDR1 as MNHNY and CDR2 as SVGAGI (reference sequence). The CDR3 sequence is CASSTDSAYGYTF. CDR3 in DNA: TGTGCCAGCAGTACGGACAGCGCCTATGGCTACACCTTC.

The chain recombines TRBV6-1 with TRBJ1-2, with 7 bases that match TRBD1. This CDR3 is built from 16 residues. From germline, CDR1 is MNHNS and CDR2 SASEGT. V dropped 2 bases and J dropped 1; count of bases not matched to a gene: 7. The chain's CDR3 is CASSEPRQGLNYGYTF. CDR3 bases: TGTGCCAGCAGTGAACCAAGACAGGGACTTAACTATGGCTACACCTTC.

The chain is built from TRBV12-2 and TRBJ2-7; the D call of TRBD2 is as the table states it, not checked on the DNA. TRBV12-2 has pseudogene status. This CDR3 is built from 15 residues. The CDR3 sequence is CASRSGLATPYEQYF. The CDR3 region has the DNA TGTGCAAGTCGCTCCGGACTAGCGACGCCCTACGAGCAGTACTTC.

The rearrangement links TRBV5-4 to TRBJ2-7; 8 bases line up with TRBD1. The CDR3 sequence is 12 residues long. The V gene end was trimmed by 4 bases and the J gene end by 6 bases; junction bases not matched to a gene: 3. Germline assignment: CDR1 SGHNT and CDR2 YYREEE (reference sequence). CDR3 DNA: TGTGCCAGCAGCACCGACAGGGGCGAGCAGTACTTC. Its translation is CASSTDRGEQYF. Drawing the rest from reference TRBV5-4 and TRBJ2-7, the complete variable domain is ETGVTQSPTHLIKTRGQQVTLRCSSQSGHNTVSWYQQALGQGPQFIFQYYREEENGRGNFPPRFSGLQFPNYSSELNVNALELDDSALYLCASSTDRGEQYFGPGTRLTVT.

J is TRBJ1-1 and V is TRBV21-1; the table's D call, TRBD1, was not checked against the DNA. TRBV21-1 is labeled a pseudogene. This CDR3 contains 20 residues. Here the CDR3 reads CASSKAVSSSGTGMNTEAFF. Written as DNA, the CDR3 is TGTGCCAGCAGCAAAGCTGTTTCCTCCTCCGGGACAGGGATGAACACTGAAGCTTTCTTT.

This clone was counted only a few times. The chain couples TRBV6-1 to TRBJ1-4; possible D gene TRBD1, 5 bases. Germline CDR1 reads MNHNS; CDR2 reads SASEGT. V was shortened by 4 bases and J by 3 bases, with 15 bases between the two germline ends. This CDR3 has 16 residues. CDR3: CASSVGRGQANEKLFF. The CDR3 coding sequence is TGTGCCAGCAGTGTAGGAAGGGGTCAGGCTAATGAAAAACTGTTTTTT.

Concerning this clone itself: The junction does not match germline at one end; this may be a read error. This chain links TRBV7-7 with TRBJ1-6; 7 bases match TRBD1. Germline CDR1 is SSHAT and CDR2 is FNYEAQ (reference sequence). The CDR3 extends over 15 amino acids. CDR3: CASSQDLTGYSPLHF. CDR3 DNA sequence: TGTGCTAGCAGCCAAGACCTGACAGGGTATTCACCCCTCCACTTT.

This clone is a singleton in its sample. The chain recombines TRBV18 with TRBJ1-2; D not certain. Trimming removed 4 bases from V and 7 bases from J, with 19 bases in between. CDR3 length equals 15 residues. In germline, CDR1 is KGHSH, CDR2 LQKENI. The CDR3 sequence is CASSQSVRGLGGYTF. The CDR3 nucleotides read TGTGCCAGCTCACAATCAGTCCGGGGTTTAGGTGGCTACACCTTC.

This clone showed up just a few times. The chain is built from TRBV21-1 and TRBJ1-5; the listed D gene, TRBD1, was not tested against the DNA. TRBV21-1 is a pseudogene. This CDR3 region has 17 residues. The chain's CDR3 is CASTRNGGLPNHQPQHF. CDR3 nucleotide sequence: TGTGCCAGCACCCGCAATGGTGGGCTCCCGAACCATCAGCCCCAGCATTTT.

J is TRBJ1-2 and V is TRBV29-1; a weak D match, TRBD1 (6 bases). Per the germline V gene, CDR1 is SQVTM and CDR2 is ANQGSEA. Trimming took 4 bases from V and 8 from J, leaving 17 bases between them. This CDR3 is 13 amino acids long. The CDR3 DNA is TGCAGCGTTGCCCAAGGGGCAGGGGTCGGCTACACCTTC. Encoded protein: CSVAQGAGVGYTF.

The chain is built from TRBV5-6 and TRBJ2-3, with a tentative D call TRBD2 (6 bases). CDR3 length: 15 amino acids. Germline CDR1 reads SGHDT; CDR2 reads YYEEEE. Trimming removed 2 bases from V and 4 bases from J, with 14 bases in between. This CDR3 is CASSFAAGRSDTQYF. The CDR3, as DNA: TGTGCCAGCAGCTTTGCTGCGGGGAGGTCAGATACGCAGTATTTT.

In its sample, this clone was seen once. This sequence joins TRBV6-1 and TRBJ2-3, with D uncertain. Looked up from germline, CDR1 is MNHNS and CDR2 is SASEGT. The CDR3 contains 13 residues. The germline V and J ends were trimmed by 9 bases and 0 bases, with 10 bases remaining between them. DNA of the CDR3: TGTGCCAGTCAGGTGTCTAGCACAGATACGCAGTATTTT. It translates to CASQVSSTDTQYF.

The J gene is TRBJ1-1, the V gene TRBV6-1; weak D call: TRBD1 (5 bases). Germline V gene lookup returns CDR1 MNHNS and CDR2 SASEGT. V shed 6 bases and J shed 3 bases, with 17 bases lying between them. There are 15 residues in the CDR3. In DNA, the CDR3 is TGTGCCAGCAGGGCCGATGGAGGGGCGGACACTGAAGCTTTCTTT. This encodes CASRADGGADTEAFF.

This clone was counted between two and nine times. The chain recombines TRBV27 with TRBJ1-2; D ambiguous. Trimming pared 5 bases from V and 0 bases from J, leaving 7 bases between. Germline V gene sequence: CDR1 MNHEY, CDR2 SMNVEV (reference sequence). CDR3 size: 13 residues. In nucleotides, the CDR3 is TGTGCCAGCAGTCCCCTAGCTAACTATGGCTACACCTTC. Protein sequence: CASSPLANYGYTF.

V gene TRBV7-9 combines with J gene TRBJ2-1; a possible D gene is TRBD2 (5 bases). Trimming took 4 bases from V and 6 from J, leaving 22 bases between them. Per the germline V gene, CDR1 is SEHNR and CDR2 is FQNEAQ (reference sequence). This CDR3 has 17 residues. CDR3 nucleotide sequence: TGTGCCAGCAGCTCTGGGCGAGGGAGCGCGAATTTCAATGAGCAGTTCTTC. This gives the protein CASSSGRGSANFNEQFF.

V gene TRBV2 combines with J gene TRBJ2-1, with D perhaps TRBD2 (6 bases). Looked up from germline, CDR1 is SNHLY and CDR2 is FYNNEI. This CDR3 comprises 14 residues. The V and J ends lost 6 bases and 5 bases respectively, with 14 bases between them. CDR3 nucleotides: TGTGCCAGCAGCCTCGGACTACCGAACAATGAGCAGTTCTTC. It encodes CASSLGLPNNEQFF.

The chain links TRBV29-1 to TRBJ1-2, with D possibly being TRBD1 (5 bases). The CDR3 has 12 residues. Trimming stripped 3 bases from V and 5 bases from J, with 10 bases between. The germline V gene has CDR1 SQVTM and CDR2 ANQGSEA. Written as DNA, the CDR3 is TGCAGCGTTGAGGTGACAGAGTATGGCTACACCTTC. It encodes CSVEVTEYGYTF.